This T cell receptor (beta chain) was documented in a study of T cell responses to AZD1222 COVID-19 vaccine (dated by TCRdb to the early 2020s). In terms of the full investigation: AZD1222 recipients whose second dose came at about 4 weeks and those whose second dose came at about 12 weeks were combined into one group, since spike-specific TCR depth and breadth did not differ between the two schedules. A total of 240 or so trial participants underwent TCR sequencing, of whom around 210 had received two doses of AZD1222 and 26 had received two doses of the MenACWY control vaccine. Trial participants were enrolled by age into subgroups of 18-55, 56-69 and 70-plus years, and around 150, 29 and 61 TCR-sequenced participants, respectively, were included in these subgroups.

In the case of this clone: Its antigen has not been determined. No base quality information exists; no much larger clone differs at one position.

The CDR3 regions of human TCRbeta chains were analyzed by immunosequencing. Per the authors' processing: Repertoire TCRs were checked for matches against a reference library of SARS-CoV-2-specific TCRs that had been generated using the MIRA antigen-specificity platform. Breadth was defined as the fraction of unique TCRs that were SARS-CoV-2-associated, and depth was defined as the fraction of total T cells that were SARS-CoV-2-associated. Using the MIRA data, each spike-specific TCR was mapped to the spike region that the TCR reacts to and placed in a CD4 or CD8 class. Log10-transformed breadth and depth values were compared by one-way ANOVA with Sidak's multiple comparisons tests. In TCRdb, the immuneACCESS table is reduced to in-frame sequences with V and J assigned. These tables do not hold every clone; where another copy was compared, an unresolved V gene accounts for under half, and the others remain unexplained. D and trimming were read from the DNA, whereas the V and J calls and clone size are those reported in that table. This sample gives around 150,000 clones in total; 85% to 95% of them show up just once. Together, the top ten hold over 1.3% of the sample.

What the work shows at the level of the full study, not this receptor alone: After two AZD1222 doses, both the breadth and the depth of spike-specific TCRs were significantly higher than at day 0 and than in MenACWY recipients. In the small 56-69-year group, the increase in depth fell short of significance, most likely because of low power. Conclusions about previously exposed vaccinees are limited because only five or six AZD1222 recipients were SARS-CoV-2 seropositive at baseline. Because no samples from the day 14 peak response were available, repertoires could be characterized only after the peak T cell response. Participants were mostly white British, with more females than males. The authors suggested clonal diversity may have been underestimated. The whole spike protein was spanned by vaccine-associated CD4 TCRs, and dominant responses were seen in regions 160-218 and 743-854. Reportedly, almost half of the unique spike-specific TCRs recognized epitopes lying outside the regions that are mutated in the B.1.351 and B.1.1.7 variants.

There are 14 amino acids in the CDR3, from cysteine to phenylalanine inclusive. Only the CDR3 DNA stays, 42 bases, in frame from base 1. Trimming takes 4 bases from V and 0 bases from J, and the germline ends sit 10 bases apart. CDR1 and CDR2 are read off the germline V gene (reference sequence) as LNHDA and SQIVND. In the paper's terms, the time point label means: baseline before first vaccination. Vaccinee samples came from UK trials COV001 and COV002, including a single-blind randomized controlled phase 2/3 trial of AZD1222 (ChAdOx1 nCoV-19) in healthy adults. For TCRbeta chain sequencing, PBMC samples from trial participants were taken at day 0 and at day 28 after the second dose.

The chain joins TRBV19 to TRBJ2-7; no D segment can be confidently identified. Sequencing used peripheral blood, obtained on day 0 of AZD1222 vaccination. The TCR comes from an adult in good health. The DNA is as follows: TGTGCCAGTAGTACCGGACGCTTCTCCTACGAGCAGTACTTC. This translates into CASSTGRFSYEQYF.